This T cell receptor (beta chain) was sequenced during a study of blood T cell repertoires in COVID-19. CDR1 MGHRA and CDR2 YSYEKL come from the germline V gene. V lost 1 base and J 5 bases, leaving 12 bases between the germline ends. The CDR3 consists of 15 residues. In the original analysis: For nucleated cells, counts were estimated from reference gene primer amplification. This table comes from immunoSEQ multiplex PCR, and its TCRdb copy is limited to in-frame clones, with some not included. That table supplies the V and J calls and clone size; D and trimming were determined from the DNA. The repertoire has roughly 220,000 clones, 65% to 90% of them found once; the top ten carry 3% to 4%.

The sample taken for sequencing was PBMCs or T cells enriched from blood (not recorded which). V and J are TRBV4-1 and TRBJ1-5, with a weak D call TRBD1 (5 bases). The clonotype comes from a woman between 40 and 50 years old with acute COVID-19. CDR3 coding DNA: TGCGCCAGCAGCCAAGTGGGGCAGATCCATCAGCCCCAGCATTTT. Its translation: CASSQVGQIHQPQHF.